The T cell receptor beta chain under discussion was sequenced for a study of blood T cell repertoires in COVID-19. Whole-study context: Both acute and convalescent COVID-19 samples were obtained from the United States, Italy and Spain. In each case, the material was cDNA or gDNA derived from T cells, B-cell-depleted T cells, or PBMCs.

Germline CDR1 and CDR2: LGHDT and YNNKEL (reference sequence). Between the trimmed V and J ends, which lost 4 bases and 4 bases, there was a span of 18 bases. The CDR3 loop spans 16 amino acids. Original processing methods: The assay estimated nucleated cells by amplifying reference gene primers. Sequenced by immunoSEQ multiplex PCR; TCRdb stores in-frame clones only, minus some. V and J calls and clone size are those listed in that table; D and trimming were worked out from the DNA. The sample includes 90,000 to 110,000 clones, around 81% of them seen just once. The source is a human donor in a cohort sampled during active or convalescent COVID-19. The chain joins TRBV3-1 (or the pseudogene TRBV3-2) to TRBJ2-3; tentative D call: TRBD1 (6 bases). Sequencing was done on a sample of peripheral blood. In nucleotides, the CDR3 is TGTGCCAGCAGCCCCCTTAGACGCCAGGGGCCAGATACGCAGTATTTT. Translated, it gives CASSPLRRQGPDTQYF.